This T cell receptor (beta chain) was profiled in a study of identical twins. The sample holds a few counts of this clonotype. Its antigen is unidentified. V was shortened by 1 base and J by 0 bases, with 10 bases between the two germline ends. Germline loops: CDR1 SGHTA, CDR2 FQGNSA. This CDR3 has 16 amino acids. A universal primer site came from template switching; cDNA carried unique molecular identifiers. MiXCR, run by TCRdb on the 5' RACE reads, gives a single entry per CDR3 protein. Of about 530,000 distinct CDR3 sequences listed, roughly 15% are singletons. Notes on the study in general: Cross-sectional statistics, not tracking of the same donors, supported the conclusions.

These sequences were also reported in another study, on yellow fever vaccine responses in identical twins.

The clonotype was recovered from a woman aged 18-29 years in good health. Material: CD4+ T cells sorted from blood. The rearrangement joins TRBV7-2 to TRBJ1-5; D is undetermined. The chain's CDR3 is CASSLVSLNSNQPQHF. The CDR3 DNA reads as TGTGCCAGCAGCTTAGTTAGTCTGAATAGCAATCAGCCCCAGCATTTT.